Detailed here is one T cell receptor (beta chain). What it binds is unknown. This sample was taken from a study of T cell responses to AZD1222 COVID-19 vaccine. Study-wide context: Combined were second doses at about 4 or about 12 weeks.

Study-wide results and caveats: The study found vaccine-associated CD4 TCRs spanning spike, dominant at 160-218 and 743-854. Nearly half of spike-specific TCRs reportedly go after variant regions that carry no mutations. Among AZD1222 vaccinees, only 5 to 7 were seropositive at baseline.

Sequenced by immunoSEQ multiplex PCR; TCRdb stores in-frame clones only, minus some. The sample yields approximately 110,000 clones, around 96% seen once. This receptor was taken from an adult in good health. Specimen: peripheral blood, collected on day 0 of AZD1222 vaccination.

The CDR3 DNA sequence: TGCAGCTGTCGCAGGACGAACACTGAAGCTTTCTTT. It yields the protein CSCRRTNTEAFF. This chain uses TRBV29-1 with TRBJ1-1; D remains ambiguous. Trimming pared 8 bases from V and 1 base from J, leaving 11 bases between. The CDR3 loop spans 12 amino acids. CDR1 and CDR2 from the germline V gene are SQVTM and ANQGSEA.